Following are 8 T cell receptor beta chains from one sample sequenced in a study of blood T cells in healthy people across ages. For the second PCR, which ran for roughly 7 to 11 cycles, a sample-barcoded 5' primer and a J-beta primer mix were used. TCRdb ran MiXCR on the 5' RACE reads and lists one entry per CDR3 protein. Found here are approximately 800,000 distinct CDR3 sequences, just over 55% of them singletons; the top ten hold roughly 25%. Input material: blood. The receptors were gathered from a man aged 35 to 55 in good health.

As to this clonotype: This may stem from a read error, because a much larger clone lies one nucleotide away. This chain connects TRBV5-1 to TRBJ2-3, with TRBD2 identical over 12 bases. J gave up 1 base and V 6 bases, and 9 bases lay outside the gene matches. Germline CDR1 is SGHRS and CDR2 is YFSETQ. The CDR3 is made up of 17 amino acids. This CDR3 is CASIPRWTSGGTDTQYF. CDR3 DNA: TGCGCCAGCATCCCCCGTTGGACTAGCGGGGGCACAGATACGCAGTATTTT.

The gene calls are TRBV7-2 and TRBJ2-3, with 10 bases aligning to TRBD2. The CDR3 covers 16 residues. Trimming at V came to 1 base and at J to 6 bases, leaving 7 bases not matched to a gene. CDR1 is SGHTA, CDR2 FQGNSA, per germline. CDR3 nucleotide sequence: TGTGCCAGCAGCTTAGTAGTCAGCGGGGGGGAGGATACGCAGTATTTT. It specifies CASSLVVSGGEDTQYF.

As DNA, the CDR3 is TGTGCCAGCAGCCCCCGAGCGGGGGGGCTCACAGATACGCAGTATTTT. Protein product: CASSPRAGGLTDTQYF. V and J are TRBV9 and TRBJ2-3; 10 bases are shared with TRBD2. Germline V gene sequence: CDR1 SGDLS, CDR2 YYNGEE. V shed 4 bases, J shed 2 bases, and the junction held 7 bases outside the gene matches. The CDR3 consists of 16 residues.

The chain has TRBV21-1 and TRBJ1-1; the D call of TRBD1 is as the table states it, not checked on the DNA. TRBV21-1 is designated a pseudogene. The CDR3 loop spans 16 amino acids. CDR3 region: CASSNEGTPTNTEAFF. CDR3 DNA sequence: TGTGCCAGCAGCAACGAAGGGACACCGACGAACACTGAAGCTTTCTTT.

This clonotype came up a few times. J is TRBJ1-6 and V is TRBV28; D is unresolved. CDR1 is MDHEN and CDR2 is SYDVKM in the germline V gene. The V and J ends lost 6 bases and 0 bases respectively, with 3 bases between them. The CDR3 has 13 amino acids. The CDR3 coding sequence is TGTGCCAGCAGCCCCTCCTATAATTCACCCCTCCACTTT. Residues: CASSPSYNSPLHF.

This clonotype has only a few counts. This sequence joins TRBV29-1 and TRBJ2-4, with a tentative D call TRBD1 (5 bases). The end of the DNA aligns better with TRBJ2-7, so the J call may be wrong. Germline lookup yields CDR1 SQVTM and CDR2 ANQGSEA. This CDR3 contains 14 residues. The CDR3 here is CSAQPTSGIHEQYF. The CDR3 region has the DNA TGCAGCGCTCAACCTACCTCAGGGATCCACGAGCAGTACTTC.

This clonotype was observed a few times. V and J are TRBV20-1 and TRBJ2-7, with 7 bases fitting TRBD1. With 0 bases clipped from V and 3 bases from J, the junction kept 5 bases outside the gene matches. Germline loops: CDR1 DFQATT, CDR2 SNEGSKA (reference sequence). This CDR3 has 14 residues. The DNA for the CDR3 is TGCAGTGCTAGAGATCCGGCAGGGGGCTACGAGCAGTACTTC. Amino acids: CSARDPAGGYEQYF.

This chain connects TRBV18 to TRBJ2-1, with a weak D call TRBD2 (5 bases). The germline CDR1 and CDR2 sequences are KGHSH and LQKENI. V dropped 3 bases and J dropped 4 bases, with 7 bases sitting between them. This CDR3 contains 13 residues. CDR3 loop: CASSPGDYNEQFF. As DNA, the CDR3 is TGTGCCAGCTCACCCGGGGATTACAATGAGCAGTTCTTC.